This paragraph covers one T cell receptor beta chain sequence. Its antigen is as yet unknown. This entry comes from a study of blood T cells in healthy people across ages. Each donor gave approximately 9.1 milliliters of peripheral blood. Study results and caveats: Conclusively comparing naive with antigen-experienced cells was impossible with unsorted PBMCs. TCR beta diversity correlated strongly with naive T cell percentage. Nothing was known about donor CMV status, and this possibly confounded expanded clonotype changes.

For the second PCR, which ran for about 6 to 11 cycles, a sample-barcoded 5' primer and a J-beta primer mix were used. A single record per CDR3 protein comes from TCRdb applying MiXCR to the 5' RACE reads. This sample has around 870,000 distinct CDR3 sequences, with 29% found just once. This TCR derives from a woman older than 75 in good health. Sequencing input: blood.

The CDR3 reads CASSTGLARNTGELFF. CDR3 in DNA: TGTGCCAGCAGCACGGGACTAGCGAGGAACACCGGGGAGCTGTTTTTT. The V gene is TRBV7-9, the J gene TRBJ2-2, with TRBD2 identical over 10 bases. CDR1 is SEHNR and CDR2 is FQNEAQ in the germline V gene (reference sequence). The CDR3 has 16 residues. J gave up 1 base and V 5 bases, and 4 bases lay outside the gene matches.